This T cell receptor beta chain was retrieved from a study of vaccination and CD4 T cells after COVID-19. Study information: Everyone enrolled got two doses of BNT162b2 or mRNA-1273 vaccine. Control cultures used a CEFX viral epitope pool, an HIV-1 Nef peptide pool, or no peptide.

Concerning this clonotype itself: Its specificity is not known.

Treatment specified: roughly ten-day PBMC culture with coronavirus spike peptide pools or control peptides (ViraFEST assay). The assay that was used to sequence DNA from cultured CD4+ T cells was the Oncomine TCR Beta short-read assay. Each CDR3 protein gets one entry after TCRdb re-called the PCR reads with MiXCR. Among 14,000 or so distinct CDR3 sequences, more than 20% were seen once, and the ten largest hold 15% to 20%. The J segment lost 4 bases and the V segment lost 5 bases, leaving 3 bases of the junction unmatched. The CDR3 sequence is 13 residues long. CDR1 is KGHSH and CDR2 is LQKENI in the germline V gene.

The receptor was isolated from a human donor who had recovered from COVID-19. The chain employs TRBV18 and TRBJ1-2, with 8 bases that match TRBD1. Source: CD4+ T cells from blood, cultured in vitro, taken after SARS-CoV-2 vaccination. The chain's CDR3 is CASSLQGVYGYTF. The CDR3 DNA is TGTGCCAGCTCATTACAGGGGGTCTATGGCTACACCTTC.